Following are 20 T cell receptor beta chains from one sample sequenced in a study of CD8 T cells in Susac syndrome. RNA amounts of roughly 0.45 to 1 ug underwent reverse transcription with random hexamers. TCRdb reprocessed the immunoSEQ multiplex PCR reads via MiXCR and lists one record per CDR3 protein. The sample includes about 150,000 distinct CDR3 sequences, 90% to 95% seen only once; the top ten take roughly 0.094%. Source material: CD4+ T cells from PBMCs. The origin of the receptors is a human donor with multiple sclerosis.

The chain is built from TRBV7-3 and TRBJ2-5, with 8 bases that match TRBD1. Germline CDR1 SGHTA, CDR2 FQGTGA. The V gene end was trimmed by 5 bases and the J gene end by 4 bases; junction bases not matched to a gene: 9. This CDR3 comprises 15 residues. CDR3 residues: CASSRSATGGETQYF. In nucleotides, the CDR3 is TGTGCCAGCAGCCGATCGGCTACAGGGGGAGAGACCCAGTACTTC. The full variable domain, with the rest looked up from reference TRBV7-3 and TRBJ2-5, is GAGVSQTPSNKVTEKGKYVELRCDPISGHTALYWYRQSLGQGPEFLIYFQGTGAADDSGLPNDRFFAVRPEGSVSTLKIQRTERGDSAVYLCASSRSATGGETQYFGPGTRLLVL.

CDR3 sequence: CAWTRDFGVLEQYF. The CDR3 DNA follows: TGTGCCTGGACTCGGGACTTTGGCGTCCTCGAGCAGTACTTC. V and J are TRBV30 and TRBJ2-7; possibly TRBD2 for D (6 bases). The V end was cut by 4 bases, the J end by 6 bases, with 19 bases between. The CDR3 is 14 residues long. Germline values: CDR1 GTSNPN, CDR2 SVGIG (reference sequence).

The chain employs TRBV7-2 and TRBJ2-7, with TRBD1 matching over 9 bases. Germline trimming cut 6 bases from V and 2 bases from J; bases unmatched to any gene: 8. Germline V gene sequence: CDR1 SGHTA, CDR2 FQGNSA. The CDR3 is 15 amino acids. In DNA, the CDR3 is TGTGCCAGCAGAGAAACCGGGACAGGGACCTACGAGCAGTACTTC. Protein: CASRETGTGTYEQYF.

V and J are TRBV19 and TRBJ1-5, with 7 bases that match TRBD1. The CDR3 loop spans 17 amino acids. J gave up 2 bases and V 4 bases, and 11 bases lay outside the gene matches. Germline V gene sequence: CDR1 LNHDA, CDR2 SQIVND (reference sequence). The CDR3 coding sequence is TGTGCCAGTAGTAACCATCAGGGGGGAGGAGGCAATCAGCCCCAGCATTTT. This gives the protein CASSNHQGGGGNQPQHF. Drawing the rest from reference TRBV19 and TRBJ1-5, the complete variable domain is DGGITQSPKYLFRKEGQNVTLSCEQNLNHDAMYWYRQDPGQGLRLIYYSQIVNDFQKGDIAEGYSVSREKKESFPLTVTSAQKNPTAFYLCASSNHQGGGGNQPQHFGDGTRLSIL.

J is TRBJ1-5 and V is TRBV7-2; D is unresolved. V lost 5 bases and J lost 5, with 10 bases in between. The CDR3 has 13 residues. Germline loops: CDR1 SGHTA, CDR2 FQGNSA. The CDR3 bases are TGTGCCAGCAGCCTTACGAGGGATCAGCCCCAGCATTTT. Its protein is CASSLTRDQPQHF.

This chain links TRBV7-2 with TRBJ2-1, with D maybe TRBD2 (6 bases). Deletions cut 3 bases from V and 4 bases from J, with 10 bases between. CDR1 is SGHTA, CDR2 FQGNSA, per germline. This CDR3 spans 14 amino acids. Written as DNA, the CDR3 is TGTGCCAGCAGCTTGGACTATAAATACAATGAGCAGTTCTTC. The encoded protein is CASSLDYKYNEQFF.

V is TRBV19 and J is TRBJ1-3; D not resolved. The length of the CDR3 is 15 residues. Germline V lookup: CDR1 LNHDA, CDR2 SQIVND (reference sequence). Trimming stripped 7 bases from V and 0 bases from J, with 13 bases between. In DNA, the CDR3 is TGTGCCAGTACCGCCTATTATCTCTCTGGAAACACCATATATTTT. Protein: CASTAYYLSGNTIYF. Full variable domain (rest looked up from reference TRBV19 and TRBJ1-3): DGGITQSPKYLFRKEGQNVTLSCEQNLNHDAMYWYRQDPGQGLRLIYYSQIVNDFQKGDIAEGYSVSREKKESFPLTVTSAQKNPTAFYLCASTAYYLSGNTIYFGEGSWLTVV.

The J gene is TRBJ1-2, the V gene TRBV5-1, with 10 nucleotides matching TRBD1. This CDR3 contains 17 residues. The V segment lost 4 bases and the J segment 6 bases; nucleotides outside the gene matches: 15. Germline CDR1 is SGHRS and CDR2 is YFSETQ. The CDR3 loop is CASSADPGQGGDNGYTF. CDR3 DNA sequence: TGCGCCAGCAGCGCGGACCCCGGACAGGGGGGAGACAATGGCTACACCTTC.

This chain links TRBV5-4 with TRBJ2-3; 14 positions match TRBD2. V lost 4 bases to trimming and J lost 3 bases; unmatched junction nucleotides: 7. The CDR3 runs to 17 residues. CDR1 SGHNT and CDR2 YYREEE come from the germline V gene (reference sequence). The CDR3 region is CASSLRTSGGWTDTQYF. The CDR3, as DNA: TGTGCCAGCAGCCTTCGGACTAGCGGGGGGTGGACAGATACGCAGTATTTT.

The genes are TRBV9 and TRBJ1-6; 7 nucleotides match TRBD1. The V segment lost 4 bases and the J segment 3 bases; nucleotides outside the gene matches: 4. CDR1 and CDR2 from the germline V gene are SGDLS and YYNGEE. The CDR3 spans 15 residues. Here the CDR3 DNA reads TGTGCCAGCAGCAGGACAGGCGACTATAATTCACCCCTCCACTTT. Protein sequence: CASSRTGDYNSPLHF.

V and J are TRBV5-6 and TRBJ1-1; TRBD1 might be the D (5 bases). V was trimmed by 3 bases and J by 5 bases, leaving 20 bases between them. The germline V gene has CDR1 SGHDT and CDR2 YYEEEE. This CDR3 contains 16 residues. The CDR3 here is CASSSGLSRAGTEAFF. In DNA, the CDR3 is TGTGCCAGCAGCTCGGGACTGTCCCGAGCGGGTACTGAAGCTTTCTTT.

The J gene is TRBJ2-2, the V gene TRBV5-4; D is undetermined. The CDR3 extends over 13 amino acids. Germline V gene lookup returns CDR1 SGHNT and CDR2 YYREEE (reference sequence). Trimming pared 3 bases from V and 5 bases from J, leaving 8 bases between. CDR3 sequence reads: CASSSPPTGELFF. CDR3 DNA: TGTGCCAGCAGCTCCCCCCCGACCGGGGAGCTGTTTTTT. The entire variable domain, with the rest obtained from reference TRBV5-4 and TRBJ2-2, is as follows: ETGVTQSPTHLIKTRGQQVTLRCSSQSGHNTVSWYQQALGQGPQFIFQYYREEENGRGNFPPRFSGLQFPNYSSELNVNALELDDSALYLCASSSPPTGELFFGEGSRLTVL.

V usage is TRBV27 and J usage is TRBJ2-2; 10 bases are shared with TRBD2. The germline V gene encodes CDR1 MNHEY and CDR2 SMNVEV (reference sequence). The CDR3 is made up of 16 amino acids. The J segment lost 2 bases and the V segment lost 5 bases, leaving 5 bases of the junction unmatched. As DNA, the CDR3 is TGTGCCAGCAGTAACAGCGGGGGGGGTAACACCGGGGAGCTGTTTTTT. Translated, it gives CASSNSGGGNTGELFF.

The gene calls are TRBV11-3 and TRBJ1-1; TRBD1 agrees at 7 bases. The CDR3 consists of 13 residues. Germline V gives CDR1 SGHNT, CDR2 YENEEA. With 5 bases clipped from V and 4 bases from J, the junction kept 4 bases outside the gene matches. The CDR3 is CASSVGQLTEAFF. The CDR3 nucleotides read TGTGCCAGCAGCGTGGGACAGCTCACTGAAGCTTTCTTT.

This chain connects TRBV5-1 to TRBJ1-2; D is ambiguous. V lost 5 bases, J lost 0 bases, and 14 bases lay in between. Per the germline V gene, CDR1 is SGHRS and CDR2 is YFSETQ. The CDR3 is 15 residues long. CDR3 coding DNA: TGCGCCAGCAGGGATCAGCAGGTTTCTAACTATGGCTACACCTTC. Protein: CASRDQQVSNYGYTF.

This rearrangement joins TRBV20-1 to TRBJ1-2; TRBD1 agrees at 9 bases. The CDR3 runs to 13 residues. CDR1 and CDR2 from the germline V gene are DFQATT and SNEGSKA (reference sequence). J gave up 8 bases and V 6 bases, and 10 bases lay outside the gene matches. The DNA for the CDR3 is TGCAGTGCCTGGGACAGGGAATTCAGCGGCTACACCTTC. It yields the protein CSAWDREFSGYTF.

The chain uses TRBV7-2 and TRBJ1-2; D not resolved. This CDR3 comprises 16 residues. V lost 1 base to trimming and J lost 6 bases, with 18 bases between them. Germline V gives CDR1 SGHTA, CDR2 FQGNSA. The CDR3 DNA reads as TGTGCCAGCAGCTTAGTCGCCCTCCGGGGTCAGGATGGCTACACCTTC. Protein product: CASSLVALRGQDGYTF.

This chain joins TRBV28 and TRBJ1-2, with D possibly being TRBD1 (6 bases). There are 14 residues in the CDR3. Trimming took off 7 bases at V and 1 base at J, with 13 bases between the two ends. The V gene's germline CDR1 is MDHEN and CDR2 SYDVKM. CDR3 DNA sequence: TGTGCCAGCAATGGACAGACTGTTAACTATGGCTACACCTTC. Translation gives CASNGQTVNYGYTF.

This clonotype was seen a single time. V and J are TRBV19 and TRBJ2-7; 8 bases are a match to TRBD1. Per germline, CDR1 LNHDA and CDR2 SQIVND (reference sequence). The CDR3 length is 17 residues. J was trimmed by 1 base and V by 3 bases; bases with no gene match: 11. CDR3 in amino acids: CASSMMWDRSSSYEQYF. The CDR3 DNA sequence: TGTGCCAGTAGTATGATGTGGGACAGGTCATCGTCCTACGAGCAGTACTTC.

In this sample, this clonotype turned up a few times. The J gene is TRBJ2-3, the V gene TRBV20-1; the match to TRBD2 covers 7 bases. J was trimmed by 3 bases and V by 7 bases; bases with no gene match: 7. There are 13 residues in the CDR3. CDR1 DFQATT and CDR2 SNEGSKA come from the germline V gene (reference sequence). The CDR3 is CSVLGLPTDTQYF. DNA of the CDR3: TGCAGTGTCCTGGGACTACCGACAGATACGCAGTATTTT.